This T cell receptor (beta chain) originates from a study of OX40 agonist ivuxolimab in advanced cancers. Study-wide results and limits: Expanded clones tended on average to be more numerous among CD8+ T cells than CD4+.

With respect to this clone: Its antigen is not identified.

The data were produced by immunoSEQ multiplex PCR, yet TCRdb's version contains in-frame clones alone and is incomplete. Of over 65,000 clones in the sample, 84% were seen once. Trimming pared 0 bases from V and 9 bases from J, leaving 9 bases between. The CDR3 loop spans 13 amino acids. Germline CDR1 and CDR2: SGHAT and FQNNGV. Sequences were derived from CD4+ or CD8+ T cells sorted from blood, sampled in a trial of the OX40 agonist ivuxolimab. The rearrangement links TRBV11-2 to TRBJ1-5; D is unclear. The clonotype comes from an adult with an advanced solid tumor such as melanoma, head and neck, liver or kidney cancer. The CDR3 coding sequence is TGTGCCAGCAGCTTAGAATCCTGGGGGCCCCAGCATTTT. This sequence encodes CASSLESWGPQHF.